The clone carrying this T cell receptor beta chain was counted only a few times. Its specificity is not known. Trimming removed 7 bases from V and 6 bases from J, with 12 bases in between. CDR3 size: 12 residues. This sample is part of a study of T-cell reconstitution after alpha-beta-depleted transplantation in children. Study observations and caveats: Where some patients showed high TCRbeta diversity at day 60, it came from recipient T cells and thymic progenitors that had survived. At around two months after transplant, the alpha-beta T cells were reportedly derived from several hundred expanded clones that came from non-depleted graft cells.

Molecular barcoding with unique molecular identifiers was used for the TCRbeta library. MiXCR, applied by TCRdb to the PCR reads, yields one record per CDR3 protein. The sample contains fewer than 250,000 distinct CDR3 sequences, approximately 15% of which appear only once. The clonotype was recovered from a male patient between 2 and 10 years old who had a stem cell transplant for acute lymphoblastic leukemia, so the T cells may come from the graft donor. Sequences were derived from PBMCs, mostly from graft donor cells, sampled 360 days after TCRalphabeta/CD19-depleted stem cell transplant. The rearrangement joins TRBV12-3 or TRBV12-4 to TRBJ1-2, with D possibly being TRBD1 (5 bases). For the CDR3, the DNA is TGTGCCAGCACCAAGGGGAAGCATGGCTACACCTTC. Translating it yields CASTKGKHGYTF.